Listed below are T cell receptor beta chains from one sample, sequenced in a study of T cell clones after liver transplantation. The method was immunoSEQ multiplex PCR; TCRdb's version includes in-frame clones alone and lacks a portion of them. The sample carries about 74,000 clones, about four fifths recorded once. Source: CD4+ T cells from blood, taken before liver transplant. Receptor source: a human donor who received a liver transplant. Each CDR3 is given with its conserved first and last residue. A D gene is named only where the DNA matches it firmly. Rows give clone size only sometimes, using once, few, many, or a class for an expanded clone.

d_call	v_call	clone_size	j_call	cdr3_length	cdr3_aa	cdr3_nt
TRBD1	TRBV7-8	NA	TRBJ2-5	14	CATGGQGIWETQYF	TGTGCCACCGGGGGACAGGGGATTTGGGAGACCCAGTACTTC
NA	TRBV15	NA	TRBJ2-7	15	CATSRGGRASYEQYF	TGTGCCACCAGCCGCGGGGGCAGGGCTTCCTACGAGCAGTACTTC
NA	TRBV5-1	NA	TRBJ1-1	15	CASSLARAMNTEAFF	TGCGCCAGCAGCTTGGCCAGGGCCATGAACACTGAAGCTTTCTTT
TRBD2	TRBV2	NA	TRBJ2-1	16	CASSESGGRAGDEQFF	TGTGCCAGCAGTGAATCAGGCGGGAGGGCCGGGGATGAGCAGTTCTTC
NA	TRBV7-2	NA	TRBJ2-3	13	CASSSGYGDTQYF	TGTGCCAGCAGCTCCGGCTACGGAGATACGCAGTATTTT
NA	TRBV2	once	TRBJ2-2	14	CASTGTGYTGELFF	TGTGCCAGTACCGGGACGGGATACACTGGGGAGCTGTTTTTT
NA	TRBV6-5	NA	TRBJ1-5	14	CASKDQGLYSAQHF	TGTGCCAGCAAGGACCAGGGGCTGTATTCCGCCCAGCATTTT
TRBD2	TRBV13	NA	TRBJ2-5	17	CASSPGLAERGEETQYF	TGTGCCAGCAGCCCAGGATTAGCGGAGCGGGGGGAAGAGACCCAGTACTTC
NA	TRBV6-5	NA	TRBJ2-2	13	CATRRPITGELFF	TGTGCCACCAGGAGACCGATTACCGGGGAGCTGTTTTTT
NA	TRBV19	NA	TRBJ2-7	15	CASSSQSDRSYEQYF	TGTGCCAGTAGTAGTCAGTCGGACCGCTCCTACGAGCAGTACTTC
TRBD2	TRBV5-1	NA	TRBJ2-7	16	CASSRPGLAGVAEQYF	TGCGCCAGCAGCCGTCCTGGACTAGCGGGAGTCGCGGAGCAGTACTTC
NA	TRBV11-2	NA	TRBJ1-1	15	CASNLRALGDTEAFF	TGTGCCAGCAACCTCAGAGCCCTCGGGGACACTGAAGCTTTCTTT
NA	TRBV11-2	NA	TRBJ2-5	14	CASSLQGSMRTQYF	TGTGCCAGCAGCTTACAGGGTAGTATGAGAACCCAGTACTTC
NA	TRBV14	NA	TRBJ1-2	12	CASSQDRYGYTF	TGTGCCAGCAGCCAAGACCGTTATGGCTACACCTTC
TRBD1	TRBV5-1	NA	TRBJ2-7	15	CASSLGGQGVTEQYF	TGCGCCAGCAGCTTGGGAGGACAGGGGGTTACCGAGCAGTACTTC
NA	TRBV5-5	NA	TRBJ2-5	15	CASSFGGPLLETQYF	TGTGCCAGCAGCTTTGGGGGGCCCCTTTTGGAGACCCAGTACTTC
TRBD2	TRBV19	NA	TRBJ2-1	17	CASSPQSTSGPYNEQFF	TGTGCCAGTAGTCCTCAATCGACTAGCGGGCCCTACAATGAGCAGTTCTTC
NA	TRBV11-1	few	TRBJ2-1	17	CASSTRRDSSSYNEQFF	TGTGCCAGCAGCACCCGCCGGGACTCGAGCTCCTACAATGAGCAGTTCTTC
NA	TRBV2	NA	TRBJ1-2	15	CASSVIRRSGDGYTF	TGTGCCAGCAGTGTCATCAGGAGGTCGGGGGATGGCTACACCTTC
TRBD1	TRBV28	once	TRBJ1-1	17	CASRVPGQRKMNTEAFF	TGTGCCAGCAGGGTACCGGGACAGAGAAAAATGAACACTGAAGCTTTCTTT
NA	TRBV19	few	TRBJ1-5	14	CASSDRQDRQPQHF	TGTGCCAGTAGCGACAGACAGGATCGTCAGCCCCAGCATTTT
NA	TRBV2	NA	TRBJ1-1	14	CASSDPSIQGKAFF	TGTGCCAGCAGTGATCCCTCTATACAGGGAAAAGCTTTCTTT
NA	TRBV6-5	NA	TRBJ2-3	14	CASSYSGSTDTQYF	TGTGCCAGCAGTTACTCTGGGAGCACAGATACGCAGTATTTT
NA	TRBV7-2	NA	TRBJ2-3	16	CASSLGLAGNTDTQYF	TGTGCCAGCAGCTTAGGCTTGGCTGGCAACACAGATACGCAGTATTTT
TRBD1	TRBV6-6	NA	TRBJ2-7	15	CASSYAPDRGYEQYF	TGTGCCAGCAGTTACGCTCCGGACAGGGGCTACGAGCAGTACTTC
NA	TRBV5-1	NA	TRBJ1-2	14	CASSLEAGYYGYTF	TGCGCCAGCAGCTTGGAGGCAGGTTACTATGGCTACACCTTC
NA	TRBV28	NA	TRBJ2-1	10	CASSYNEQFF	TGTGCCAGCAGTTATAATGAGCAGTTCTTC
NA	TRBV29-1	NA	TRBJ2-1	12	CSVEDSYNEQFF	TGCAGCGTTGAAGACAGTTACAATGAGCAGTTCTTC
NA	TRBV2	NA	TRBJ1-2	15	CASRADRQVSRGYTF	TGTGCCAGCAGGGCCGATCGACAAGTTTCGCGTGGCTACACCTTC
TRBD2	TRBV27	NA	TRBJ2-1	19	CASSLRTSGRAGSYNEQFF	TGTGCCAGCAGCCTAAGGACTAGCGGGAGGGCCGGGTCCTACAATGAGCAGTTCTTC
TRBD2	TRBV4-1	NA	TRBJ2-1	15	CASRSGLAGDNEQFF	TGCGCCAGCAGATCGGGCCTAGCGGGAGACAATGAGCAGTTCTTC
NA	TRBV13	once	TRBJ2-3	14	CASSFGLNRDTQYF	TGTGCCAGCAGCTTCGGACTAAATCGAGATACGCAGTATTTT
NA	TRBV20-1	NA	TRBJ2-1	11	CSATFRNEQFF	TGCAGTGCTACCTTCCGGAATGAGCAGTTCTTC
NA	TRBV4-3	once	TRBJ1-5	14	CASSQVASNQPQHF	TGCGCCAGCAGCCAAGTCGCTAGCAATCAGCCCCAGCATTTT
TRBD1	TRBV18	NA	TRBJ1-5	14	CASSPGQGRQPQHF	TGTGCCAGCTCACCAGGACAGGGTAGACAGCCCCAGCATTTT
NA	TRBV28	NA	TRBJ1-1	13	CASSLLQGTEAFF	TGTGCCAGCAGTTTACTCCAGGGCACTGAAGCTTTCTTT
TRBD2	TRBV7-2	NA	TRBJ2-3	16	CASSSRGGRGTDTQYF	TGTGCCAGCAGCTCCCGCGGGGGTAGGGGCACAGATACGCAGTATTTT
NA	TRBV2	NA	TRBJ1-4	12	CAGRTTNEKLFF	TGTGCCGGCAGAACAACTAATGAAAAACTGTTTTTT
TRBD1	TRBV29-1	NA	TRBJ1-1	13	CSVDPDRGGEAFF	TGCAGCGTTGACCCTGACAGGGGAGGTGAAGCTTTCTTT
NA	TRBV6-1	NA	TRBJ2-7	17	CASSEALRGTAYYEQYF	TGTGCCAGCAGTGAAGCGCTTCGGGGGACAGCCTATTACGAGCAGTACTTC
TRBD1	TRBV6-1	NA	TRBJ2-7	18	CASSARTGDSRPTYEQYF	TGTGCCAGCAGTGCAAGGACAGGGGATAGCCGCCCCACCTACGAGCAGTACTTC
NA	TRBV6-1	NA	TRBJ2-1	13	CASSLSTYNEQFF	TGTGCCAGCAGCCTTTCTACGTACAATGAGCAGTTCTTC